What follows are 15 T cell receptor beta chains derived from one specimen sequenced in a study of T-cell reconstitution after alpha-beta-depleted transplantation in children. Unique molecular identifiers were used to barcode this TCRbeta library. TCRdb re-analysed the PCR reads in MiXCR, keeping a single row per CDR3 protein. The sample contains 150,000 to 200,000 distinct CDR3 sequences, around 10% of which appear only once. Sequences were derived from PBMCs, sampled before TCRalphabeta/CD19-depleted stem cell transplant. The source of these receptors is a boy aged 2 to 10 with acute myeloid leukemia, due to receive a stem cell transplant.

Many counts were recorded for this clonotype. CDR3 sequence: CASSATRSTEAFF. CDR3 in DNA: TGTGCCAGCAGTGCTACGAGGAGCACTGAAGCTTTCTTT. The chain is built from TRBV12-3 or TRBV12-4 and TRBJ1-1, with D uncertain. The CDR3 length is 13 residues. Trimming pared 5 bases from V and 4 bases from J, leaving 11 bases between.

This clonotype was counted ten times or more. This chain links TRBV7-8 with TRBJ2-7; TRBD2 might be the D (5 bases). The length of the CDR3 is 13 residues. Trimming stripped 0 bases from V and 4 bases from J, with 7 bases between. Germline-derived CDR1 and CDR2 are SGHVS and FQNEAQ. CDR3 residues: CASSLAGVYEQYF. In DNA form, the CDR3 reads TGTGCCAGCAGCTTAGCCGGGGTATACGAGCAGTACTTC.

This clonotype was detected ten times or more. The chain employs TRBV7-8 and TRBJ2-3; no firm D call. This CDR3 is 14 amino acids long. Germline values: CDR1 SGHVS, CDR2 FQNEAQ. The V end lost 0 bases, the J end lost 2 bases, and 6 bases lay between the germline ends. The CDR3 DNA reads TGTGCCAGCAGCTTAGCAACAGTCACAGATACGCAGTATTTT. Its translation: CASSLATVTDTQYF.

In this sample, this clonotype turned up many times. V and J are TRBV7-8 and TRBJ1-6; the D gene is possibly TRBD1 (5 bases). Germline CDR1 reads SGHVS; CDR2 reads FQNEAQ. Trimming took 3 bases from V and 9 from J, leaving 21 bases between them. There are 17 residues in the CDR3. This CDR3 reads CASSFDGYEAGFSPLHF. For the CDR3, the DNA is TGTGCCAGCAGCTTCGATGGGTACGAGGCAGGGTTTTCACCCCTCCACTTT.

This clonotype was detected many times. This chain uses TRBV7-6 with TRBJ2-3; 8 bases align to TRBD2. The length of the CDR3 is 15 residues. Looked up from germline, CDR1 is SGHVS and CDR2 is FNYEAQ. Germline trimming cut 8 bases from V and 7 bases from J; bases unmatched to any gene: 14. This CDR3 reads CASSPKTSVFYTQYF. The DNA for the CDR3 is TGTGCCAGCTCACCGAAGACTAGCGTTTTTTATACGCAGTATTTT. The full variable domain, with the rest looked up from reference TRBV7-6 and TRBJ2-3, is GAGVSQSPRYKVTKRGQDVALRCDPISGHVSLYWYRQALGQGPEFLTYFNYEAQQDKSGLPNDRFSAERPEGSISTLTIQRTEQRDSAMYRCASSPKTSVFYTQYFGPGTRLTVL.

At least ten counts were recorded for this clonotype. V usage is TRBV6-2 or TRBV6-3 and J usage is TRBJ1-5; TRBD1 aligns across 10 bases. CDR3 length: 18 residues. V lost 7 bases to trimming and J lost 1 base; unmatched junction nucleotides: 13. Germline V gene data show CDR1 as MNHEY and CDR2 as SVGEGT. CDR3 in amino acids: CASNAAGTGVASNQPQHF. DNA for the CDR3: TGTGCCAGCAATGCGGCCGGGACAGGGGTTGCAAGCAATCAGCCCCAGCATTTT.

This clonotype was observed at least ten times. The chain couples TRBV7-8 to TRBJ2-1; 8 bases agree with TRBD2. The V gene's germline CDR1 is SGHVS and CDR2 FQNEAQ. The CDR3 runs 18 residues. The V segment lost 1 base and the J segment 0 bases; nucleotides outside the gene matches: 8. CDR3 sequence: CASSLGASGWSSYNEQFF. Written as DNA, the CDR3 is TGTGCCAGCAGCTTAGGGGCTAGCGGGTGGAGCTCCTACAATGAGCAGTTCTTC.

This clonotype was recorded many times. The CDR3: CSARDLTSGVAKNIQYF. The CDR3 nucleotides read TGCAGTGCTAGAGACCTAACTAGCGGTGTAGCCAAAAACATTCAGTACTTC. The chain employs TRBV20-1 and TRBJ2-4; 8 bases are shared with TRBD2. Germline V CDR1 and CDR2: DFQATT, SNEGSKA (reference sequence). The CDR3 spans 17 residues. J lost 0 bases, V lost 0 bases, and 7 bases had no gene match.

This clonotype was observed many times. J is TRBJ1-5 and V is TRBV20-1, with D possibly matching TRBD1 (6 bases). V lost 2 bases and J lost 5, with 13 bases in between. Germline assignment: CDR1 DFQATT and CDR2 SNEGSKA (reference sequence). The CDR3 covers 14 residues. The CDR3 DNA follows: TGCAGTGCTAGACCACAGGGAGGTTATCAGCCCCAGCATTTT. Protein sequence: CSARPQGGYQPQHF.

This clonotype was detected ten times or more. The chain recombines TRBV13 with TRBJ2-6; D is unclear. This CDR3 spans 15 amino acids. V lost 5 bases, J lost 0 bases, and 8 bases lay in between. Germline loops: CDR1 PRHDT, CDR2 FYEKMQ (reference sequence). CDR3 bases: TGTGCCAGCAGCAGCATAAACTCTGGGGCCAACGTCCTGACTTTC. Its translation is CASSSINSGANVLTF.

This clonotype came up many times. This chain links TRBV7-6 with TRBJ2-1; 9 bases fit TRBD1. CDR1 is SGHVS, CDR2 FNYEAQ, per germline. The V gene end was trimmed by 4 bases and the J gene end by 7 bases; junction bases not matched to a gene: 8. The CDR3 extends over 15 amino acids. DNA of the CDR3: TGTGCCAGCAGCTGGAGCCGGGACAGGGCGAATGAGCAGTTCTTC. As protein: CASSWSRDRANEQFF.

There are many counts of this clonotype. This chain uses TRBV20-1 with TRBJ2-1, with 11 positions matching TRBD2. This CDR3 comprises 12 residues. The ends lost 3 bases at V and 9 bases at J; junction bases unmatched: 1. Germline CDR1 DFQATT, CDR2 SNEGSKA (reference sequence). The DNA for the CDR3 is TGCAGTGCTAGCACTAGCGGGAGTGAGCAGTTCTTC. Residues: CSASTSGSEQFF.

Ten or more counts support this clonotype. The chain links TRBV5-1 to TRBJ2-5; D ambiguous. V lost 1 base to trimming and J lost 1 base, with 8 bases between them. CDR1 is SGHRS, CDR2 YFSETQ, per germline. The CDR3 runs 14 residues. CDR3: CASSLTPIQETQYF. CDR3 nucleotides: TGCGCCAGCAGCTTGACACCGATCCAAGAGACCCAGTACTTC.

This clonotype has at least ten counts. The chain combines TRBV28 with TRBJ2-5; 9 positions agree with TRBD1. The CDR3 totals 18 residues. Germline lookup yields CDR1 MDHEN and CDR2 SYDVKM. Germline trimming cut 5 bases from V and 3 bases from J; bases unmatched to any gene: 16. CDR3 DNA: TGTGCCAGCAGTCTGGGGGCCTTCCGGGACAGGGATAAAGAGACCCAGTACTTC. Protein: CASSLGAFRDRDKETQYF.

This clonotype was seen at least ten times. The chain joins TRBV18 to TRBJ2-7, with a possible D match to TRBD2 (6 bases). Germline values: CDR1 KGHSH, CDR2 LQKENI. This CDR3 is built from 14 residues. V lost 3 bases and J 1 base, leaving 10 bases between the germline ends. CDR3 region: CASSPVAGSYEQYV. The CDR3 DNA reads TGTGCCAGCTCACCGGTTGCGGGGTCCTACGAGCAGTACGTC.